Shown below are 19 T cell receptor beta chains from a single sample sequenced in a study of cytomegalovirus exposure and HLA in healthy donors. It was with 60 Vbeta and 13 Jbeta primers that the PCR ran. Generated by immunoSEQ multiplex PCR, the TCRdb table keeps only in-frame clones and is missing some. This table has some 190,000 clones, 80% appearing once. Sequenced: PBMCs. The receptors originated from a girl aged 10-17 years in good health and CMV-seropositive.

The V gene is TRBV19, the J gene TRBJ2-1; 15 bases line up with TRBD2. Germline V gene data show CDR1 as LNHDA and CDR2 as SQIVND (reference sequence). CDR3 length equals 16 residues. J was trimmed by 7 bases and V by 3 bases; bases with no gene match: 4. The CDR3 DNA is TGTGCCAGTAGTATTCGGACTAGCGGGAGGGGAAATGAGCAGTTCTTC. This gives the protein CASSIRTSGRGNEQFF.

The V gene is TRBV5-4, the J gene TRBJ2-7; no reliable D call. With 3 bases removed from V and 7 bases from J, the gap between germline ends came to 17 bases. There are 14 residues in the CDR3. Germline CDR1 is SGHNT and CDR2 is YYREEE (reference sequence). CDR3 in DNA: TGTGCCAGCAGCTCCGGCACTATGATTGAAGAGCAGTACTTC. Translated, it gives CASSSGTMIEEQYF.

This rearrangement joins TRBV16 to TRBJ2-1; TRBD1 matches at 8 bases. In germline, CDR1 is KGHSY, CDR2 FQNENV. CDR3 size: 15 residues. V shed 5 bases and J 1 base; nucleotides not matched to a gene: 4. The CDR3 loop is CASSIQGASYNEQFF. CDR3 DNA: TGTGCCAGCAGCATTCAGGGGGCTTCCTACAATGAGCAGTTCTTC.

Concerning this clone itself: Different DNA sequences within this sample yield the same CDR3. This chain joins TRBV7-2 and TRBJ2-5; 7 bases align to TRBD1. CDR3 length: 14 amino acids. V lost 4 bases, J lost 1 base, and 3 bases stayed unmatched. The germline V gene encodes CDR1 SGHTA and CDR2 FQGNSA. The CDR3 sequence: CASSSRDSQETQYF. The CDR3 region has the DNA TGTGCCAGCAGCTCTAGGGACAGCCAAGAGACCCAGTACTTC.

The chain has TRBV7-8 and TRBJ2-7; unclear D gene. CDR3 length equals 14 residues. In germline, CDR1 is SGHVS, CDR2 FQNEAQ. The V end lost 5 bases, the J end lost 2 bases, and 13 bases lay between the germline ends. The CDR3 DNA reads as TGTGCCAGCAGCCCCACAGTGAAGCCCTACGAGCAGTACTTC. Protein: CASSPTVKPYEQYF. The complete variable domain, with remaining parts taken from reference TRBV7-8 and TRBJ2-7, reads GAGVSQSPRYKVAKRGQDVALRCDPISGHVSLFWYQQALGQGPEFLTYFQNEAQLDKSGLPSDRFFAERPEGSVSTLKIQRTQQEDSAVYLCASSPTVKPYEQYFGPGTRLTVT.

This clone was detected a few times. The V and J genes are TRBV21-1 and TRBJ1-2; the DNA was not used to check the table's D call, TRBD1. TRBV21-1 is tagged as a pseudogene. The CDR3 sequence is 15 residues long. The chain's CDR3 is CASSKRPAGTYGYTF. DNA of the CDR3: TGTGCCAGCAGCAAACGTCCGGCAGGTACATATGGCTACACCTTC.

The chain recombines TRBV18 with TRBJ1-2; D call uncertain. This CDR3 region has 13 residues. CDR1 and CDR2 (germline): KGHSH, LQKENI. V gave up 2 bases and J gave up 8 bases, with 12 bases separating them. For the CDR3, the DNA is TGTGCCAGCTCACCATACCCGCGTCGGGGCTACACCTTC. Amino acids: CASSPYPRRGYTF.

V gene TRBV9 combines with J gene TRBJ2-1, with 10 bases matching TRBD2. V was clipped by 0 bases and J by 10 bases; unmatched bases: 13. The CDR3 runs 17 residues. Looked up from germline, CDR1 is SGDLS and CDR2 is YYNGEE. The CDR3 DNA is TGTGCCAGCAGCGTAGGTTTGGGGCTAGCGGGAGAGGTGGAGCAGTTCTTC. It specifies CASSVGLGLAGEVEQFF.

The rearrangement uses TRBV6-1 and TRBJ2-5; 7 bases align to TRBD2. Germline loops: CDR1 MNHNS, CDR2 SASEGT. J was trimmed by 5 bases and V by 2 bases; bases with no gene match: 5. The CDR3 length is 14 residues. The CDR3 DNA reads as TGTGCCAGCAGTGAAAACGGGGGGAGGGAGACCCAGTACTTC. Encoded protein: CASSENGGRETQYF.

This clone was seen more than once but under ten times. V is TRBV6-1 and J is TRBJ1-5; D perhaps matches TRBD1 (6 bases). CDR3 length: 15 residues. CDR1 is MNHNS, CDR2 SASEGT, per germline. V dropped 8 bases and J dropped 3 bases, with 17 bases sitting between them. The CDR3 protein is CASVEGGQVNQPQHF. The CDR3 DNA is TGTGCCAGCGTGGAGGGGGGGCAGGTCAATCAGCCCCAGCATTTT.

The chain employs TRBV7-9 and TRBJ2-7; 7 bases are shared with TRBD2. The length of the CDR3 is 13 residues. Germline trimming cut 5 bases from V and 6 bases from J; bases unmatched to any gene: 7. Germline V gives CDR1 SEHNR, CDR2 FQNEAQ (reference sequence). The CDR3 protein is CASSLKGLTEQYF. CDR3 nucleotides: TGTGCCAGCAGCCTAAAGGGACTAACCGAGCAGTACTTC.

The CDR3 sequence is CASRRLAGGHEQFF. CDR3 DNA: TGTGCCAGCAGAAGACTAGCGGGGGGGCATGAGCAGTTCTTC. V usage is TRBV6-4 and J usage is TRBJ2-1; 14 bases align to TRBD2. Trimming cost V 6 bases and J 8 bases; bases outside gene matches: 3. From germline, CDR1 is MRHNA and CDR2 SNTAGT. The CDR3 is 14 amino acids.

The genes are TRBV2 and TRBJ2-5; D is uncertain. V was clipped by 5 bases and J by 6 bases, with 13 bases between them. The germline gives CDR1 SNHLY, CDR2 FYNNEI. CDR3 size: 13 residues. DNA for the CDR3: TGTGCCAGCAGTCAGAGCGCGCATCAGACCCAGTACTTC. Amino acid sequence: CASSQSAHQTQYF.

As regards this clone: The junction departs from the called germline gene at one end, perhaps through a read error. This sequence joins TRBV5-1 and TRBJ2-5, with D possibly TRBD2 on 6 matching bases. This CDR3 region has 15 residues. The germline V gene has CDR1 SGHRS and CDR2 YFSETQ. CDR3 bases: TGCGCCAGCAGCGAGGGACTGAGGTACCAAGAGACCCGGTACTTC. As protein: CASSEGLRYQETRYF. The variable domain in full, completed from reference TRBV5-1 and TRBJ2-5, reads KAGVTQTPRYLIKTRGQQVTLSCSPISGHRSVSWYQQTPGQGLQFLFEYFSETQRNKGNFPGRFSGRQFSNSRSEMNVSTLELGDSALYLCASSEGLRYQETRYFGPGTRLLVL.

CDR3 sequence (DNA): TGCGCCAGCAGCCAACCGACGGGGTCGCATACTGAAGCTTTCTTT. The encoded protein is CASSQPTGSHTEAFF. The rearrangement joins TRBV4-1 to TRBJ1-1, with no clear D. Trimming pared 2 bases from V and 5 bases from J, leaving 15 bases between. The CDR3 sequence is 15 residues long. The germline gives CDR1 MGHRA, CDR2 YSYEKL.

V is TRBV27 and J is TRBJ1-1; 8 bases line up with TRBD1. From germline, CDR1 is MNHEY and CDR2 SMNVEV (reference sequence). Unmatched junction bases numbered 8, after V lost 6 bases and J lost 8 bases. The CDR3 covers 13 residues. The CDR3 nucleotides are TGTGCCAGCAGGTACGACAGGGGTGGGGAAGCTTTCTTT. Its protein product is CASRYDRGGEAFF.

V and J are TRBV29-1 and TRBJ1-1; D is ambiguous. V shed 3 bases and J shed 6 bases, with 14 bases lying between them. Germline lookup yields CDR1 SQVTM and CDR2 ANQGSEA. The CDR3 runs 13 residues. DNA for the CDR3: TGCAGCGTTGATTGGGCGAGAAACGCTGAAGCTTTCTTT. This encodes CSVDWARNAEAFF.

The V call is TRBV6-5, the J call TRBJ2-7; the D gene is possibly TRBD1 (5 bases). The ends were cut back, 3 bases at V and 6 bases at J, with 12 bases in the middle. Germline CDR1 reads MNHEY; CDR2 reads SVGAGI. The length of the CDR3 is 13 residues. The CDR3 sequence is CASSYDSPSEQYF. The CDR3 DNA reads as TGTGCCAGCAGTTATGACAGCCCCAGCGAGCAGTACTTC.

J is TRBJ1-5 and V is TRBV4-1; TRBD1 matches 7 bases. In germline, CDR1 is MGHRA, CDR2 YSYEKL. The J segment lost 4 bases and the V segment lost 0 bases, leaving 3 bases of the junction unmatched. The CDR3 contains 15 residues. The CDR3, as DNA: TGCGCCAGCAGCCAAGAGGGACAGCCTAATCAGCCCCAGCATTTT. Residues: CASSQEGQPNQPQHF.